These 5 T cell receptor beta chains originate from one sample sequenced in a study of T cells in Graves' hyperthyroidism and ophthalmopathy. Regions amplified from RNA transcripts were the TCR beta CDR3 regions. The study used the HTBI primer set for a first-round RT-PCR of the TCR CDR3. TCRdb re-analysed the multiplex PCR reads in MiXCR, keeping a single row per CDR3 protein. Among fewer than 750,000 distinct CDR3 sequences listed, approximately 15% were seen once. Sequenced: blood. The receptors stem from a woman between 35 and 50 years old with Graves' ophthalmopathy.

The rearrangement joins TRBV20-1 to TRBJ2-6; 12 bases are a match to TRBD1. Germline V CDR1 and CDR2: DFQATT, SNEGSKA (reference sequence). The CDR3 is 18 amino acids. V gave up 3 bases and J gave up 2 bases; unmatched junction bases: 8. This CDR3 reads CSASDAGTGGAGANVLTF. CDR3 DNA: TGCAGTGCTAGCGACGCGGGGACAGGGGGCGCTGGGGCCAACGTCCTGACTTTC.

The sample holds many counts of this clonotype. The J gene is TRBJ2-5, the V gene TRBV7-2, with no clear D. Germline V gene lookup returns CDR1 SGHTA and CDR2 FQGNSA. The CDR3 runs to 13 residues. With 5 bases removed from V and 4 bases from J, the gap between germline ends came to 11 bases. CDR3 residues: CASSMMIGETQYF. The CDR3 DNA is TGTGCCAGCAGCATGATGATTGGAGAGACCCAGTACTTC.

This clonotype was seen at least ten times. The gene calls are TRBV28 and TRBJ2-7; 7 bases line up with TRBD1. Trimming removed 5 bases from V and 2 bases from J; junction bases left unmatched: 6. Germline CDR1 reads MDHEN; CDR2 reads SYDVKM. The length of the CDR3 is 14 residues. CDR3 sequence: CASSKGTDTYEQYF. The DNA of the CDR3 is TGTGCCAGCAGTAAGGGGACAGATACCTACGAGCAGTACTTC. Based on the CDR3 plus reference TRBV28 and TRBJ2-7, the full variable domain is DVKVTQSSRYLVKRTGEKVFLECVQDMDHENMFWYRQDPGLGLRLIYFSYDVKMKEKGDIPEGYSVSREKKERFSLILESASTNQTSMYLCASSKGTDTYEQYFGPGTRLTVT.

This clonotype has more than one count but fewer than ten. This rearrangement joins TRBV11-1 to TRBJ1-2; TRBD1 is a possible D gene (5 bases). Looked up from germline, CDR1 is SGHAT and CDR2 is FQDESV (reference sequence). V was trimmed by 5 bases and J by 7 bases, leaving 32 bases between them. The CDR3 runs to 19 residues. This CDR3 reads CASSPIDGSGLNEDGGYTF. CDR3 coding DNA: TGTGCCAGCAGCCCGATCGACGGGTCGGGACTTAATGAGGACGGTGGCTACACCTTC.

Many counts were recorded for this clonotype. The chain couples TRBV29-1 to TRBJ1-2; TRBD1 aligns across 10 bases. Germline assignment: CDR1 SQVTM and CDR2 ANQGSEA. V was clipped by 1 base and J by 5 bases; unmatched bases: 4. CDR3 length: 14 residues. The CDR3 here is CSVEGQGASYGYTF. DNA of the CDR3: TGCAGCGTTGAAGGACAGGGGGCATCTTATGGCTACACCTTC.